The rows below give T cell receptor beta chains drawn from one sample of a study of cytomegalovirus exposure and HLA in healthy donors. The data were produced by immunoSEQ multiplex PCR, yet TCRdb's version contains in-frame clones alone and is incomplete. This table has about 240,000 clones, approximately 81% appearing once. Sequenced input: PBMCs. The receptors here all came from a woman aged 60-70 years in good health and CMV-seropositive. The CDR3 runs from the conserved cysteine through the conserved F or W. The order of the fields is V gene, CDR3 length, D gene, clone size, J gene, CDR3 protein, CDR3 DNA. D genes are given only for firm matches. Rows may omit the clone size; those that give it use once, few, many or a size class.

>TRBV29-1|13|.|.|TRBJ1-2
CSVVQVANYGYTF
TGCAGCGTTGTACAGGTGGCTAACTATGGCTACACCTTC
>TRBV7-3|15|.|.|TRBJ2-1
CASSPTPSSYNEQFF
TGTGCCAGCAGCCCTACTCCGAGCTCCTACAATGAGCAGTTCTTC
>TRBV10-2|12|.|.|TRBJ2-7
CASNGGSYEQYF
TGCGCCAGCAATGGGGGGTCGTACGAGCAGTACTTC
>TRBV7-9|12|.|.|TRBJ2-7
CSSSLTTYEQYF
TGTTCCAGCAGCTTAACTACCTACGAGCAGTACTTC
>TRBV5-1|15|TRBD2|.|TRBJ2-5
CASSSGLAGGETQYF
TGCGCCAGCAGCTCGGGACTAGCGGGAGGCGAGACCCAGTACTTC
>TRBV7-3|12|.|.|TRBJ2-1
CASSLAGGEQFF
TGTGCCAGCAGCTTAGCGGGTGGTGAGCAGTTCTTC
>TRBV27|13|TRBD1|.|TRBJ1-2
CASRTGTGYGYTF
TGTGCCAGCAGAACCGGGACAGGGTATGGCTACACCTTC
>TRBV7-8|17|.|.|TRBJ2-5
CASSLGAISSTQETQYF
TGTGCCAGCAGCTTAGGGGCGATTTCGAGTACCCAAGAGACCCAGTACTTC
>TRBV30|15|TRBD1|.|TRBJ1-2
CAWRSYRDRGARYTF
TGTGCCTGGAGGTCGTACCGGGACAGGGGAGCTCGCTACACCTTC
>TRBV7-2|15|.|once|TRBJ2-7
CASSAGLTTSAEQYF
TGTGCCAGCAGCGCGGGCCTAACGACCTCGGCCGAGCAGTACTTC
>TRBV28|15|.|.|TRBJ2-3
CASSLGGSLGYTQYF
TGTGCCAGCAGTTTAGGGGGCTCACTAGGGTATACGCAGTATTTT
>TRBV6-1|12|.|.|TRBJ2-7
CASRPPGYEQYF
TGTGCCAGCAGGCCTCCAGGGTACGAGCAGTACTTC
>TRBV5-1|18|TRBD2|.|TRBJ2-7
CASSPSTGLAGRGVEQYF
TGCGCCAGCAGCCCCTCTACGGGACTAGCGGGAAGGGGAGTCGAGCAGTACTTC
>TRBV28|16|.|.|TRBJ1-3
CASSFPLGVGGNTIYF
TGTGCCAGCAGCTTCCCTCTCGGGGTGGGTGGAAACACCATATATTTT
>TRBV9|21|.|.|TRBJ2-1
CASSSPRGHAPKETDPDEQFF
TGTGCCAGCAGCTCCCCCCGGGGACACGCACCGAAGGAAACGGACCCCGATGAGCAGTTCTTC
>TRBV5-1|15|TRBD1|few|TRBJ2-1
CASSFQGAAYNEQFF
TGCGCCAGCAGCTTTCAGGGGGCTGCGTACAATGAGCAGTTCTTC
>TRBV5-1|15|.|.|TRBJ1-1
CASFGQRPLSTEAFF
TGCGCCAGCTTCGGACAGCGGCCTCTGAGCACTGAAGCTTTCTTT
>TRBV2|13|TRBD1|.|TRBJ1-5
CASREGGGQPQHF
TGTGCCAGCAGAGAAGGGGGCGGTCAGCCCCAGCATTTT
>TRBV7-9|14|.|.|TRBJ1-2
CASSLDRWSQGYTF
TGTGCCAGCAGCTTAGACAGGTGGTCGCAGGGCTACACCTTC
>TRBV5-6|19|TRBD2|.|TRBJ2-7
CASSLGGQTTSGSSYEQYF
TGTGCCAGCAGCTTGGGGGGACAGACTACTAGCGGGAGCTCCTACGAGCAGTACTTC
>TRBV28|14|TRBD1|.|TRBJ1-1
CASSSPDRETEAFF
TGTGCCAGCAGTTCACCGGACAGGGAGACTGAAGCTTTCTTT
>TRBV5-1|17|TRBD1|.|TRBJ1-1
CASSLSGQGARNTEAFF
TGCGCCAGCAGCTTGTCGGGACAGGGGGCCCGAAACACTGAAGCTTTCTTT
>TRBV29-1|13|.|once|TRBJ1-2
CSVALRGGRGYTF
TGCAGCGTCGCATTAAGGGGGGGGCGCGGCTACACCTTC
>TRBV18|13|TRBD1|.|TRBJ1-2
CASSGQGTNGYTF
TGTGCCAGCTCAGGACAGGGTACGAATGGCTACACCTTC